These T cell receptor beta chains were read from a single sample in a study of cytomegalovirus exposure and HLA in healthy donors. Repertoires were generated with immunoSEQ multiplex PCR, while TCRdb's copy carries only in-frame clones and drops some. The sample lists 55,000 to 80,000 clones, approximately 95% occurring once. The sequenced sample was PBMCs. The source of these receptors is a young man in good health and CMV-seronegative. The CDR3 runs from the conserved cysteine through the conserved F or W. The D gene is left open where the match is weak. Clone size is given for some rows only: seen once, a few or many times, or a class if the clone is expanded.

>TRBJ1-3|TRBV5-1|NA|NA
CASSLAGTNGNTIYF
TGCGCCAGCAGCTTGGCCGGGACAAATGGAAACACCATATATTTT
>TRBJ1-4|TRBV18|NA|NA
CASSPLGGTNEKLFF
TGTGCCAGCTCACCACTGGGGGGGACTAATGAAAAACTGTTTTTT
>TRBJ1-2|TRBV18|NA|NA
CASSPLGQTDYGYTF
TGTGCCAGCTCACCCCTCGGACAGACAGACTATGGCTACACCTTC
>TRBJ1-6|TRBV4-3|NA|NA
CASSQDRARGGSPLHF
TGCGCCAGCAGCCAAGATCGGGCTCGGGGGGGTTCACCCCTCCACTTT
>TRBJ2-7|TRBV28|TRBD1|NA
CASSFSGTGLYEQYF
TGTGCCAGCAGTTTTTCCGGGACAGGGCTGTACGAGCAGTACTTC
>TRBJ2-3|TRBV5-6|TRBD2|NA
CASSPPGLARSTDTQYF
TGTGCCAGCAGCCCCCCCGGACTAGCAAGAAGCACAGATACGCAGTATTTT
>TRBJ1-2|TRBV4-3|TRBD1|once
CASSQIGISTDREGYTF
TGCGCCAGCAGCCAGATCGGGATTTCGACGGACAGGGAGGGCTACACCTTC
>TRBJ2-7|TRBV5-1|TRBD2|NA
CASSLVAGAEAGALNEQYF
TGCGCCAGCAGCTTGGTGGCGGGGGCCGAAGCGGGAGCCCTGAACGAGCAGTACTTC
>TRBJ2-3|TRBV6-6|TRBD2|once
CASRGTTSGGTDTQYF
TGTGCCAGCAGAGGGACCACTAGCGGGGGCACAGATACGCAGTATTTT
>TRBJ1-5|TRBV4-1|NA|NA
CASSPSRGSAENQPQHF
TGCGCCAGCAGCCCTTCACGTGGGTCAGCGGAGAATCAGCCCCAGCATTTT
>TRBJ1-1|TRBV4-1|TRBD1|once
CASSQDGTENTEAFF
TGCGCCAGCAGCCAAGATGGGACAGAGAACACTGAAGCTTTCTTT
>TRBJ1-4|TRBV28|TRBD1|once
CASGGRTGGEKLFF
TGTGCCAGCGGAGGCAGGACAGGCGGGGAAAAACTGTTTTTT
>TRBJ2-5|TRBV19|TRBD2|NA
CASSIRWPAGGETQYF
TGTGCCAGTAGTATAAGATGGCCAGCGGGGGGAGAGACCCAGTACTTC
>TRBJ1-2|TRBV14|NA|NA
CASSQGVTQGDGYTF
TGTGCCAGCAGCCAAGGTGTCACACAGGGAGATGGCTACACCTTC
>TRBJ1-2|TRBV7-2|NA|NA
CASRGLRALPHHYGYTF
TGTGCCAGCAGAGGCCTCAGGGCCCTGCCACACCACTATGGCTACACCTTC
>TRBJ2-3|TRBV9|NA|NA
CASSVESGTDTQYF
TGTGCCAGCAGCGTAGAAAGCGGCACAGATACGCAGTATTTT
>TRBJ1-2|TRBV4-3|TRBD1|NA
CASSQNRGWGYTF
TGCGCCAGCAGCCAAAACAGGGGTTGGGGCTACACCTTC
>TRBJ2-2|TRBV10-1|TRBD2|NA
CASSEPGGTGELFF
TGCGCCAGCAGTGAGCCGGGGGGGACCGGGGAGCTGTTTTTT
>TRBJ1-1|TRBV7-9|NA|NA
CASSFLSSAEAFF
TGTGCCAGCAGCTTTCTTTCGAGCGCTGAAGCTTTCTTT
>TRBJ2-2|TRBV7-3|NA|NA
CASRSETNTGELFF
TGTGCCAGCAGGTCAGAAACGAACACCGGGGAGCTGTTTTTT
>TRBJ1-1|TRBV27|NA|NA
CASRLAGERTEAFF
TGTGCCAGCCGTTTAGCCGGGGAGCGCACTGAAGCTTTCTTT
>TRBJ2-7|TRBV28|NA|once
CASSPLQGYEQYF
TGTGCCAGCAGTCCCCTACAGGGATACGAGCAGTACTTC
>TRBJ2-5|TRBV9|NA|NA
CASSVELDQETQYF
TGTGCCAGCAGCGTGGAACTAGATCAAGAGACCCAGTACTTC
>TRBJ2-7|TRBV5-1|TRBD2|NA
CASGIAGGYEQYF
TGCGCCAGCGGGATAGCGGGGGGCTACGAGCAGTACTTC
>TRBJ1-5|TRBV19|TRBD1|NA
CASTPGTGSNQPQHF
TGTGCCAGTACCCCGGGGACAGGATCTAATCAGCCCCAGCATTTT
>TRBJ2-5|TRBV6-1|TRBD1|NA
CASSQQGQETQYF
TGTGCCAGCAGTCAACAGGGGCAAGAGACCCAGTACTTC
>TRBJ1-1|TRBV29-1|TRBD1|NA
CSARGQGVVNTEAFF
TGCAGCGCCAGGGGACAGGGGGTAGTGAACACTGAAGCTTTCTTT
>TRBJ1-4|TRBV28|NA|NA
CASRRTNEKLFF
TGTGCCAGCAGGCGCACTAATGAAAAACTGTTTTTT
>TRBJ1-1|TRBV2|TRBD1|NA
CASSDPPTGVNTEAFF
TGTGCCAGCAGTGACCCACCGACAGGGGTAAACACTGAAGCTTTCTTT
>TRBJ2-2|TRBV21-1|NA|NA
CARAAGTNTGELFF
TGTGCCAGGGCGGCAGGGACGAACACCGGGGAGCTGTTTTTT
>TRBJ1-1|TRBV10-1|NA|NA
CASSETGNTEAFF
TGCGCCAGCAGTGAGACGGGGAACACTGAAGCTTTCTTT
>TRBJ1-1|TRBV9|TRBD1|NA
CASSAQGASTEAFF
TGTGCCAGCAGCGCCCAGGGGGCTTCCACTGAAGCTTTCTTT
>TRBJ2-7|TRBV5-4|NA|NA
CASSLELSEQYF
TGTGCCAGCAGCTTGGAATTGAGCGAGCAGTACTTC
>TRBJ2-7|TRBV7-6|TRBD1|NA
CASSLLGQGYEQYF
TGTGCCAGCAGCTTACTAGGACAGGGCTACGAGCAGTACTTC
>TRBJ1-1|TRBV29-1|NA|NA
CSVENSYTEAFF
TGCAGCGTTGAGAACAGCTACACTGAAGCTTTCTTT
>TRBJ1-4|TRBV28|NA|NA
CASSSREKLFF
TGTGCCAGCAGTTCGCGGGAAAAACTGTTTTTT
>TRBJ1-1|TRBV28|NA|NA
CASSRQGSRAEAFF
TGTGCCAGCAGTCGCCAGGGTTCCCGGGCTGAAGCTTTCTTT
>TRBJ2-2|TRBV10-3|NA|NA
CAMQGQTGELFF
TGTGCCATGCAGGGTCAGACCGGGGAGCTGTTTTTT
>TRBJ1-1|TRBV30|NA|once
CAWSQGGGTEAFF
TGTGCCTGGAGCCAGGGAGGGGGGACTGAAGCTTTCTTT
>TRBJ1-3|TRBV4-1|NA|once
CASSPPDSRNTIYF
TGCGCCAGCAGCCCCCCCGACAGTCGAAACACCATATATTTT
>TRBJ1-4|TRBV18|NA|NA
CASSSGPATNEKLFF
TGTGCCAGCTCATCAGGGCCTGCAACTAATGAAAAACTGTTTTTT
>TRBJ1-1|TRBV19|TRBD1|NA
CASSRQGLGEAFF
TGTGCCAGTAGTAGACAGGGGTTGGGCGAAGCTTTCTTT
>TRBJ1-3|TRBV6-5|NA|NA
CASSYSGLKAGNTIYF
TGTGCCAGCAGTTACTCGGGCTTGAAGGCTGGAAACACCATATATTTT
>TRBJ2-3|TRBV11-3|NA|NA
CASSSDNRDGFTDTQYF
TGTGCCAGCAGCTCAGATAACAGGGATGGTTTCACAGATACGCAGTATTTT
>TRBJ1-4|TRBV18|TRBD1|NA
CASSDWDSNEKLFF
TGTGCCAGCTCCGATTGGGACAGTAATGAAAAACTGTTTTTT
>TRBJ2-5|TRBV4-2|NA|NA
CASSQEGASGGGETQYF
TGTGCCAGCAGCCAAGAGGGGGCCTCGGGGGGAGGGGAGACCCAGTACTTC
>TRBJ2-3|TRBV27|NA|NA
CASSLRFTGTQYF
TGTGCCAGCAGTTTACGATTTACGGGGACGCAGTATTTT
>TRBJ2-5|TRBV7-2|TRBD2|few
CASSSQAGGPETQYF
TGTGCCAGCAGCTCTCAAGCGGGGGGGCCGGAGACCCAGTACTTC